These 17 T cell receptor beta chains were sequenced from one sample in a study of T-cell reconstitution after alpha-beta-depleted transplantation in children. A TCRbeta library incorporating unique molecular identifiers was prepared. One entry per CDR3 protein, called by TCRdb with MiXCR from the PCR reads. This sample has about 640,000 distinct CDR3 sequences, with about an eighth found just once. The material sequenced was PBMCs, mostly from graft donor cells, taken 360 days after TCRalphabeta/CD19-depleted stem cell transplant. The receptors shown here come from a male patient aged 10 to 17 who had a stem cell transplant for acute myeloid leukemia, so the T cells may come from the graft donor.

This clonotype was picked up many times. The CDR3 DNA reads as TGCAGCGCCATCGGCTATACAGGGGGCGTATACAATGAGCAGTTCTTC. Encoded protein: CSAIGYTGGVYNEQFF. V is TRBV29-1 and J is TRBJ2-1, with 9 nucleotides matching TRBD1. Germline V gene sequence: CDR1 SQVTM, CDR2 ANQGSEA. There are 16 residues in the CDR3. The V and J ends lost 7 bases and 4 bases, in that order; junction bases with no gene match: 14.

This clonotype was seen at least ten times. At one end, the junction sequence differs from germline, possibly due to a read error. The chain links TRBV12-3 or TRBV12-4 to TRBJ2-1; TRBD1 agrees at 7 bases. This CDR3 has 15 residues. The CDR3 spells CASSLGQGVYNEQFF. The CDR3 nucleotides are TGCGCCAGCAGCCTCGGTCAGGGGGTATACAATGAGCAGTTCTTC.

The chain has TRBV11-2 and TRBJ2-2, with unresolved D. V shed 5 bases and J shed 4 bases, with 17 bases lying between them. The CDR3 is 16 amino acids. The germline V gene encodes CDR1 SGHAT and CDR2 FQNNGV. The CDR3 DNA reads TGTGCCAGCAGCAACCTCGACTTTCCACTCACCGGGGAGCTGTTTTTT. Amino acid sequence: CASSNLDFPLTGELFF.

Comment on this clonotype: At one end the junction does not follow the germline gene, possibly because of a read error. V is TRBV4-3 and J is TRBJ2-2; D call uncertain. This CDR3 comprises 14 residues. From germline, CDR1 is LGHNA and CDR2 YSLEER. CDR3 DNA sequence: TGCGCCAGCAACCAAGATCCGAAGGCCGGGGAGCTGTTTTTT. Encoded protein: CASNQDPKAGELFF.

Ten or more counts support this clonotype. The rearrangement uses TRBV6-5 and TRBJ2-7; D may match TRBD1 or TRBD2 (5 bases each). Germline CDR1 and CDR2: MNHEY and SVGAGI. With 10 bases removed from V and 2 bases from J, the gap between germline ends came to 9 bases. CDR3 length: 11 amino acids. The CDR3 region is CATRGAYEQYF. The CDR3 DNA reads as TGTGCCACTAGGGGAGCCTACGAGCAGTACTTC.

V usage is TRBV24-1 and J usage is TRBJ2-1; D is ambiguous. The CDR3 is made up of 15 amino acids. Germline loops: CDR1 KGHDR, CDR2 SFDVKD. Trimming removed 1 base from V and 2 bases from J, with 8 bases in between. The CDR3 spells CATSDLGGPYNEQFF. In DNA, the CDR3 is TGTGCCACCAGTGATTTAGGCGGTCCCTACAATGAGCAGTTCTTC.

There are many counts of this clonotype. J is TRBJ2-7 and V is TRBV7-3; D is unresolved. The CDR3 is 13 amino acids. Germline loops: CDR1 SGHTA, CDR2 FQGTGA. The ends were cut back, 3 bases at V and 4 bases at J, with 10 bases in the middle. CDR3 in amino acids: CASSFGPLYEQYF. In DNA, the CDR3 is TGTGCCAGCAGCTTTGGCCCGCTTTACGAGCAGTACTTC. The variable domain in full, with the rest retrieved from reference TRBV7-3 and TRBJ2-7, is GAGVSQTPSNKVTEKGKYVELRCDPISGHTALYWYRQSLGQGPEFLIYFQGTGAADDSGLPNDRFFAVRPEGSVSTLKIQRTERGDSAVYLCASSFGPLYEQYFGPGTRLTVT.

CDR3 amino acids: CASKYGYGYTF. The DNA for the CDR3 is TGTGCCAGCAAATATGGCTATGGCTACACCTTC. This chain joins TRBV28 and TRBJ1-2; no definite D call. The germline CDR1 and CDR2 sequences are MDHEN and SYDVKM. CDR3 length: 11 amino acids. V was pared by 7 bases and J by 4 bases, with 7 bases between.

The chain has TRBV29-1 and TRBJ2-7; 8 bases match TRBD1. The V segment lost 3 bases and the J segment 0 bases; nucleotides outside the gene matches: 1. The CDR3 length is 13 residues. Germline CDR1 SQVTM, CDR2 ANQGSEA. CDR3 DNA: TGCAGCGTTGATGACAGGGGCTCCTACGAGCAGTACTTC. It yields the protein CSVDDRGSYEQYF.

CDR3 region: CASSPGGTYQPQHF. CDR3 in DNA: TGCGCCAGCAGCCCCGGGGGCACCTATCAGCCCCAGCATTTT. The chain uses TRBV5-1 and TRBJ1-5; a weak D match, TRBD1 (6 bases). V dropped 4 bases and J dropped 5 bases, with 13 bases sitting between them. This CDR3 has 14 amino acids. CDR1 and CDR2 from the germline V gene are SGHRS and YFSETQ.

The chain links TRBV5-4 to TRBJ2-7, with a tentative D call TRBD2 (5 bases). This CDR3 has 14 amino acids. V gave up 1 base and J gave up 5 bases, with 13 bases separating them. Germline CDR1 SGHNT, CDR2 YYREEE (reference sequence). The CDR3 spells CASSLWRARNEQYF. The CDR3 DNA sequence: TGTGCCAGCAGCTTGTGGCGGGCTAGGAACGAGCAGTACTTC.

In its sample, this clonotype was seen many times. The V gene is TRBV27, the J gene TRBJ2-7; D call uncertain. In germline, CDR1 is MNHEY, CDR2 SMNVEV (reference sequence). V dropped 4 bases and J dropped 3 bases, with 13 bases sitting between them. This CDR3 contains 14 residues. DNA of the CDR3: TGTGCCAGCAGTTCGGCTTTGGATTACTACGAGCAGTACTTC. Translated: CASSSALDYYEQYF.

The sample holds many counts of this clonotype. The gene calls are TRBV7-2 and TRBJ2-7; 14 bases map to TRBD2. After removal of 5 bases from V and 2 bases from J, the junction contained 8 bases not matched to a gene. CDR1 is SGHTA, CDR2 FQGNSA, per germline. The length of the CDR3 is 17 residues. DNA of the CDR3: TGTGCCAGCAGCCCCGGACTAGCGGGAGGTGGGACCTACGAGCAGTACTTC. Its protein is CASSPGLAGGGTYEQYF.

The chain has TRBV30 and TRBJ2-1, with 7 bases identical to TRBD2. The CDR3 runs 15 residues. Germline CDR1 GTSNPN, CDR2 SVGIG (reference sequence). V lost 0 bases and J lost 3; bases outside the gene matches: 5. CDR3 coding DNA: TGTGCCTGGAGTGTAATCGGGAGGTACTACAATGAGCAGTTCTTC. Its protein is CAWSVIGRYYNEQFF. Filled out from reference TRBV30 and TRBJ2-1, the complete variable domain reads SQTIHQWPATLVQPVGSPLSLECTVEGTSNPNLYWYRQAAGRGLQLLFYSVGIGQISSEVPQNLSASRPQDRQFILSSKKLLLSDSGFYLCAWSVIGRYYNEQFFGPGTRLTVL.

The J gene is TRBJ2-1, the V gene TRBV27; D unclear. V was trimmed by 6 bases and J by 4 bases, leaving 13 bases between them. The CDR3 runs 14 residues. CDR1 is MNHEY, CDR2 SMNVEV, per germline (reference sequence). The CDR3 sequence: CASSRPGEYNEQFF. In DNA form, the CDR3 reads TGTGCCAGCAGCCGCCCGGGCGAGTACAATGAGCAGTTCTTC.

V is TRBV7-2 and J is TRBJ2-1, with TRBD2 matching 12 bases. This CDR3 spans 14 amino acids. J was trimmed by 4 bases and V by 10 bases; bases with no gene match: 5. Per the germline V gene, CDR1 is SGHTA and CDR2 is FQGNSA. In DNA, the CDR3 is TGTGCCACAAAACTAGCGGGAGGTTACAATGAGCAGTTCTTC. The encoded protein is CATKLAGGYNEQFF.

Comment on this clonotype: One junction end does not reproduce the germline sequence, and a read error may be involved. The chain recombines TRBV28 with TRBJ1-1, with 8 positions matching TRBD1. Germline V gene sequence: CDR1 MDHEN, CDR2 SYDVKM. CDR3 length: 18 amino acids. The CDR3 region is CASSLYTGQGGMNTEAFF. The CDR3 nucleotides read TGTGCCAGCAGTTTATATACCGGACAGGGAGGAATGAACACTGAAGCTTTTTTT.